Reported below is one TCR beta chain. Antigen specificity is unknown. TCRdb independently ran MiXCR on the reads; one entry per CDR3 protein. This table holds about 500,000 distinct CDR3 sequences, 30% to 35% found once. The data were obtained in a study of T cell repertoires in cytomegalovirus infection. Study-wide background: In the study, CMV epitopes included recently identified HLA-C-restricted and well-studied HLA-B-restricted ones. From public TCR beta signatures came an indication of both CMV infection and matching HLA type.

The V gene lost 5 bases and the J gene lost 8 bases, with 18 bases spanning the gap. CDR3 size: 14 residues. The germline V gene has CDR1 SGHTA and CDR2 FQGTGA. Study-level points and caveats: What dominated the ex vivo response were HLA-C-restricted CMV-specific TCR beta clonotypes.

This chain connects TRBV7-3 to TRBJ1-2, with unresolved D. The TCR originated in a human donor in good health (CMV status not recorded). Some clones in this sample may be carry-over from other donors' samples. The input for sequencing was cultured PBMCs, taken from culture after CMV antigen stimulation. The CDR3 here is CASSRDWEGWGYTF. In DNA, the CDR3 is TGTGCCAGCAGCCGAGACTGGGAAGGGTGGGGCTACACCTTC.